The 21 T cell receptor beta chains in this list originate from one sample, sequenced in a study of blood T cells in healthy people across ages. Together with a sample-barcoded 5' primer, a J-beta primer mix was included in a second PCR lasting roughly 6 to 12 cycles. MiXCR, run by TCRdb on the 5' RACE reads, gives a single entry per CDR3 protein. The sample consists of hundreds of thousands of distinct CDR3 sequences, approximately 30% of them appearing once. The sequencing input was blood. These receptor sequences come from a woman of 80 years or more in good health.

The gene calls are TRBV25-1 and TRBJ1-2, with D unclear. Trimming took off 5 bases at V and 7 bases at J, with 14 bases between the two ends. The length of the CDR3 is 13 residues. In germline, CDR1 is MGHDK, CDR2 SYGVNS. In nucleotides, the CDR3 is TGTGCCAGCAGTCCCCTGGGAGTTGGTGGCTACACCTTC. As protein: CASSPLGVGGYTF.

This clonotype was found a few times. The V and J genes are TRBV5-1 and TRBJ2-1; no clear D. This CDR3 region has 13 residues. V gave up 4 bases and J gave up 0 bases, with 5 bases separating them. CDR1 and CDR2 from the germline V gene are SGHRS and YFSETQ. The CDR3 sequence: CASSKSSYNEQFF. As DNA, the CDR3 is TGCGCCAGCAGCAAGAGCTCCTACAATGAGCAGTTCTTC.

This clonotype was counted many times. The V call is TRBV20-1, the J call TRBJ2-5, with 7 bases that match TRBD1. The CDR3 is 15 amino acids. After removal of 3 bases from V and 4 bases from J, the junction contained 11 bases not matched to a gene. Germline CDR1 DFQATT, CDR2 SNEGSKA (reference sequence). CDR3 region: CSARVAAGGAETQYF. CDR3 sequence (DNA): TGCAGTGCTAGGGTTGCTGCAGGGGGAGCAGAGACCCAGTACTTC.

This clonotype was observed a few times. This chain joins TRBV3-1 and TRBJ2-1; D is undetermined. The J call is doubtful: the DNA matches TRBJ2-7 better. Per the germline V gene, CDR1 is LGHDT and CDR2 is YNNKEL (reference sequence). The CDR3 covers 17 residues. CDR3 loop: CASSPRPLLSSYNEQYF. CDR3 coding DNA: TGTGCCAGCAGCCCCCGCCCACTGTTGAGTTCCTACAATGAGCAGTACTTC.

This clonotype was observed a few times. The V call is TRBV10-3, the J call TRBJ2-5; tentative D call: TRBD2 (5 bases). TRBJ2-1 matches the DNA end more closely, so the J call is doubtful. The CDR3 is 13 residues long. Germline V lookup: CDR1 ENHRY, CDR2 SYGVKD. The CDR3 is CAYRPGNQETQFF. CDR3 nucleotide sequence: TGTGCCTACCGTCCGGGGAACCAAGAGACCCAGTTCTTC.

This clonotype was detected many times. This chain connects TRBV5-1 to TRBJ1-6; D gene unclear. The CDR3 is 15 amino acids. V was trimmed by 3 bases and J by 11 bases, leaving 18 bases between them. Germline V CDR1 and CDR2: SGHRS, YFSETQ. This CDR3 reads CASSSRVQGGTPLHF. Here the CDR3 DNA reads TGCGCCAGCAGCTCACGGGTCCAAGGAGGGACACCCCTCCACTTT.

This clonotype was detected only a few times. It may be a read error: a sequence one base away is much more abundant. The chain has TRBV7-2 and TRBJ2-3; a weak D match, TRBD2 (5 bases). V was shortened by 4 bases and J by 1 base, with 9 bases between the two germline ends. The CDR3 consists of 14 residues. Germline V CDR1 and CDR2: SGHTA, FQGNSA. CDR3 nucleotide sequence: TGTGCCAGCAGCTATGACGGGGGCACAGATACGCAGTATTTT. As protein: CASSYDGGTDTQYF.

This clonotype was observed a single time. A single base separates this from a much larger clone, so it may be a read error. The DNA for the CDR3 is TGTGCCAGCAACTCCCCGGGGCAGGGTAGGACAGATACGCAGTATTTT. Amino acid sequence: CASNSPGQGRTDTQYF. The rearrangement links TRBV7-9 to TRBJ2-3; D tentatively reads TRBD1 or TRBD2 (5 bases each). The germline CDR1 and CDR2 sequences are SEHNR and FQNEAQ (reference sequence). The CDR3 is made up of 16 amino acids. V was clipped by 7 bases and J by 3 bases, with 20 bases between them. Using reference TRBV7-9 and TRBJ2-3 for the parts outside the CDR3, the full variable domain is DTGVSQNPRHKITKRGQNVTFRCDPISEHNRLYWYRQTLGQGPEFLTYFQNEAQLEKSRLLSDRFSAERPKGSFSTLEIQRTEQGDSAMYLCASNSPGQGRTDTQYFGPGTRLTVL.

This clonotype came up many times. The chain employs TRBV7-6 and TRBJ2-1; no clear D gene. This CDR3 has 13 amino acids. The V end was cut by 1 base, the J end by 10 bases, with 11 bases between. From germline, CDR1 is SGHVS and CDR2 FNYEAQ. CDR3: CASSLGGRVEQFF. CDR3 coding DNA: TGTGCCAGCAGCTTAGGCGGAAGGGTCGAGCAGTTCTTC.

The chain joins TRBV7-2 to TRBJ2-5; 8 nucleotides line up with TRBD2. The CDR3 extends over 15 amino acids. The germline V gene has CDR1 SGHTA and CDR2 FQGNSA. The V and J ends lost 4 bases and 0 bases, in that order; junction bases with no gene match: 4. The CDR3 spells CASSSTSGYQETQYF. The CDR3 DNA is TGTGCCAGCAGCTCCACTAGCGGTTACCAAGAGACCCAGTACTTC.

Comment on this clonotype: Given a much more abundant clone one base away, this may be a read error. The rearrangement uses TRBV6-5 and TRBJ1-2, with a weak D call TRBD1 (5 bases). Germline values: CDR1 MNHEY, CDR2 SVGAGI. CDR3 size: 13 residues. The CDR3 loop is CVSSYKQAYGYTF. The CDR3 DNA is TGTGTCAGCAGTTACAAACAGGCCTATGGCTACACCTTC.

The gene calls are TRBV27 and TRBJ2-1; possibly TRBD2 for D (5 bases). The J call may not be correct, given that the DNA end is closer to TRBJ2-7. The CDR3 has 16 amino acids. Per the germline V gene, CDR1 is MNHEY and CDR2 is SMNVEV (reference sequence). For the CDR3, the DNA is TGTGCCAGCAGTTTAGCGGGCACTATCTCCTACAATGAGCAGTACTTC. It translates to CASSLAGTISYNEQYF.

V gene TRBV30 combines with J gene TRBJ1-2, with D possibly matching TRBD1 (6 bases). Trimming cost V 1 base and J 5 bases, with 11 bases left between them. In germline, CDR1 is GTSNPN, CDR2 SVGIG (reference sequence). CDR3 length equals 13 residues. The CDR3 sequence is CAWSGRTAYGYTF. The CDR3 coding sequence is TGTGCCTGGAGTGGCAGGACAGCTTATGGCTACACCTTC.

The chain couples TRBV20-1 to TRBJ1-4; D gene uncertain. CDR3 length: 14 amino acids. The germline V gene has CDR1 DFQATT and CDR2 SNEGSKA (reference sequence). Trimming took 4 bases from V and 4 from J, leaving 13 bases between them. The CDR3 DNA sequence: TGCAGTGCTATTCCGCCGGGATTTAATGAAAAACTGTTTTTT. Amino acids: CSAIPPGFNEKLFF.

This clonotype came up many times. CDR3 region: CASSLGSSPYEQYF. In DNA, the CDR3 is TGCGCCAGCAGCTTGGGGAGTTCACCCTACGAGCAGTACTTC. The chain uses TRBV5-1 and TRBJ2-7, with D uncertain. V was cut by 0 bases and J by 2 bases, with 9 bases left in between. The germline V gene encodes CDR1 SGHRS and CDR2 YFSETQ. The CDR3 is made up of 14 amino acids.

This clonotype occurred many times. It may be a read error: a sequence one base away is much more abundant. The CDR3 reads CASSLAGAGANVLTF. CDR3 sequence (DNA): TGTGCCAGCAGCTTAGCAGGGGCTGGGGCCAACGTCCTGACTTTC. The rearrangement links TRBV7-2 to TRBJ2-6; maybe TRBD1 (5 bases). The CDR3 length is 15 residues. Germline V gene lookup returns CDR1 SGHTA and CDR2 FQGNSA. V lost 0 bases and J 2 bases, leaving 5 bases between the germline ends.

Details on this clonotype: The junction shows a germline mismatch at one end, possibly a read error. The chain combines TRBV7-9 with TRBJ1-1; D is undetermined. Germline CDR1 SEHNR, CDR2 FQNEAQ (reference sequence). This CDR3 has 13 amino acids. DNA for the CDR3: TGTGCCGGCAGCTTAGAGGGCGGCACTGAAGCTTTCTTT. It is translated as CAGSLEGGTEAFF.

As to this clonotype: Since a much larger clone is just one base distant, this may be a read error. The chain couples TRBV6-1 to TRBJ2-5, with no clear D. Germline loops: CDR1 MNHNS, CDR2 SASEGT. The germline V and J ends were trimmed by 1 base and 11 bases, with 17 bases remaining between them. This CDR3 comprises 14 residues. CDR3 coding DNA: TGTGCCAGCAGTGAAGTAGTAGGGCGGAATGAGCAGTACTTC. Its protein product is CASSEVVGRNEQYF.

This clonotype appeared a few times. This sequence joins TRBV3-1 and TRBJ2-1; TRBD1 aligns across 8 bases. This CDR3 region has 15 residues. Trimming cost V 0 bases and J 9 bases; bases outside gene matches: 7. Germline CDR1 is LGHDT and CDR2 is YNNKEL (reference sequence). The CDR3 nucleotides read TGTGCCAGCAGCCAAGACCCCGACAGGGGTAGTGAGCAGTTCTTC. This translates into CASSQDPDRGSEQFF.

This clonotype was counted at least ten times. The CDR3 coding sequence is TGTGCCAGCAGTGAAGCGGGCAGGGTGGCTCAGCCCCAGCATTTT. This gives the protein CASSEAGRVAQPQHF. The chain joins TRBV6-1 to TRBJ1-5; maybe TRBD1 (5 bases). V was cut by 0 bases and J by 6 bases, with 12 bases left in between. This CDR3 has 15 amino acids. Germline V gene sequence: CDR1 MNHNS, CDR2 SASEGT.

In regard to this clonotype: Without the conserved terminal phenylalanine or tryptophan, this CDR3 likely stems from a read error. The CDR3 region is CASSYSQSGGSSYNSPLHL. In nucleotides, the CDR3 is TGTGCCAGCAGCTACTCCCAATCAGGGGGCAGCTCCTATAATTCACCCCTCCACCTT. The chain combines TRBV6-5 with TRBJ1-6, with 8 bases identical to TRBD1. The CDR3 extends over 19 amino acids. Per the germline V gene, CDR1 is MNHEY and CDR2 is SVGAGI.